This is a list of T cell receptor beta chains from one sample in a study of T-cell memory formation after mild COVID-19. From the 5' RACE reads, TCRdb called clonotypes with MiXCR, one entry per CDR3 protein. The repertoire includes 90,000 to 120,000 distinct CDR3 sequences, around 15% of them detected once, and less than 40% sits in the top ten. The specimen was PBMCs or a T cell subset sorted from them (not recorded which). These receptors all stem from a man younger than 35 who had mild COVID-19 (a few samples of this study predate the infection). Cell type and time point are not known. The CDR3 runs from the conserved cysteine through the conserved F or W. D genes are given only for firm matches. Not all rows give a size; the values are once, few, many and, for expanded clones, a class.

d_call: NA
clone_size: few
v_call: TRBV9
j_call: TRBJ1-1
cdr3_nt: TGTGCCAGCAGCCCGGGGGACGTGGCCACTGAAGCTTTCTTT
cdr3_aa: CASSPGDVATEAFF

d_call: TRBD2
clone_size: NA
v_call: TRBV29-1
j_call: TRBJ2-5
cdr3_nt: TGCAGCGTTCATGGCGGGGGGGCCGACCAAGAGACCCAGTACTTC
cdr3_aa: CSVHGGGADQETQYF

d_call: NA
clone_size: few
v_call: TRBV4-1
j_call: TRBJ1-2
cdr3_nt: TGCGCCAGCAGCTCGGCGGTAGCTAACTATGGCTACACCTTC
cdr3_aa: CASSSAVANYGYTF

d_call: NA
clone_size: NA
v_call: TRBV27
j_call: TRBJ1-2
cdr3_nt: TGTGCCAGCAGGACCCTAGGAGGCGCCGGCTATGGCTACACCTTC
cdr3_aa: CASRTLGGAGYGYTF

d_call: NA
clone_size: NA
v_call: TRBV20-1
j_call: TRBJ1-2
cdr3_nt: TGCAGTGCTAGAGATACGTATGGCTACACCTTC
cdr3_aa: CSARDTYGYTF

d_call: NA
clone_size: NA
v_call: TRBV3-1
j_call: TRBJ1-1
cdr3_nt: TGTGCCAGCAGCCAAGCAGGCCAACCGTACACTGAAGCTTTCTTT
cdr3_aa: CASSQAGQPYTEAFF

d_call: NA
clone_size: few
v_call: TRBV15
j_call: TRBJ1-4
cdr3_nt: TGTGCCACCAGCAGGATGGGGGGGGCTAATGAAAAACTGTTTTTT
cdr3_aa: CATSRMGGANEKLFF

d_call: NA
clone_size: NA
v_call: TRBV25-1
j_call: TRBJ1-2
cdr3_nt: TGTGCCAGCAGTGAAGAAACGGGCCACTCTAACTATGGCTACACCTTC
cdr3_aa: CASSEETGHSNYGYTF

d_call: NA
clone_size: few
v_call: TRBV6-2/TRBV6-3
j_call: TRBJ1-3
cdr3_nt: TGTGCCAGCAGTGAAGACACTTGGATCTCTGGAAACACCATATATTTT
cdr3_aa: CASSEDTWISGNTIYF

d_call: TRBD1
clone_size: few
v_call: TRBV25-1
j_call: TRBJ2-7
cdr3_nt: TGTGCCAGCCTCAGCGAGACAGGGACCTACGAGCAGTACTTC
cdr3_aa: CASLSETGTYEQYF

d_call: NA
clone_size: few
v_call: TRBV28
j_call: TRBJ1-6
cdr3_nt: TGTGCCAGCATTCACCCCGTGGGGGAGAATTCACCCCTCCACTTT
cdr3_aa: CASIHPVGENSPLHF

d_call: NA
clone_size: few
v_call: TRBV2
j_call: TRBJ2-7
cdr3_nt: TGTGCCAGCGCAGGGTTGGTACACGAGCAGTACTTC
cdr3_aa: CASAGLVHEQYF

d_call: NA
clone_size: NA
v_call: TRBV7-6
j_call: TRBJ2-3
cdr3_nt: TGTGCCAGCAGCTCCCCCGTAGGGATTAACACAGATACGCAGTATTTT
cdr3_aa: CASSSPVGINTDTQYF

d_call: NA
clone_size: many
v_call: TRBV7-8
j_call: TRBJ2-1
cdr3_nt: TGTGCCAGCAGCTTAGTTGGAGTTGAGCAGTTCTTC
cdr3_aa: CASSLVGVEQFF

d_call: NA
clone_size: NA
v_call: TRBV4-1
j_call: TRBJ1-6
cdr3_nt: TGCGCCAGCAGCCAATTCAAGTTCGAGGATTCACCCCTCCACTTT
cdr3_aa: CASSQFKFEDSPLHF

d_call: NA
clone_size: few
v_call: TRBV13
j_call: TRBJ2-3
cdr3_nt: TGTGCCAGCAGCCTGAACGGGAGAGGACCCACAGATACGCAGTATTTT
cdr3_aa: CASSLNGRGPTDTQYF

d_call: NA
clone_size: few
v_call: TRBV21-1
j_call: TRBJ2-1
cdr3_nt: TGTGCCAGCAGCAAAGCCGCAAGGGGTTGGCAGGGTGCATGTGAGCAGTTCTTC
cdr3_aa: CASSKAARGWQGACEQFF

d_call: TRBD2
clone_size: NA
v_call: TRBV11-2
j_call: TRBJ2-1
cdr3_nt: TGTGCCAGCAGATCTAGCGGGGGGGTTCACAATGAGCAGTTCTTC
cdr3_aa: CASRSSGGVHNEQFF

d_call: NA
clone_size: many
v_call: TRBV7-9
j_call: TRBJ2-3
cdr3_nt: TGTGCCAGCAGCTTATATGGCACAGATACGCAGTATTTT
cdr3_aa: CASSLYGTDTQYF

d_call: NA
clone_size: NA
v_call: TRBV15
j_call: TRBJ1-1
cdr3_nt: TGTGCCACCAGCAGAGATCGAATCCCCCCGAAGGTCACGGGAGGCTTT
cdr3_aa: CATSRDRIPPKVTGGF